Sequencing of this T cell receptor beta chain was carried out in a study of blood T cell repertoires in COVID-19. Study details: COVID-19 samples, acute and convalescent, were from the United States, Italy and Spain. PBMCs, B-cell-depleted T cells, or T cells provided the cDNA or gDNA that made up the material.

J lost 6 bases, V lost 8 bases, and 2 bases had no gene match. This CDR3 region has 14 residues. The germline gives CDR1 MDHEN, CDR2 SYDVKM. Original data processing: Nucleated cell number was recorded as an estimate derived from reference gene primer amplification. The data were produced by immunoSEQ multiplex PCR, yet TCRdb's version contains in-frame clones alone and is incomplete. V and J calls and clone size follow that table, whereas D and trimming were derived from the DNA. The sample comprises 70,000 to 90,000 clones, 86% of which are singletons, and 8% rests with the top ten. The V gene is TRBV28, the J gene TRBJ2-2, with 14 bases lining up with TRBD2. Sequencing input: peripheral blood. The TCR sequence derives from a man in his fifties or sixties with active COVID-19. The CDR3 sequence: CASRLAGGAGELFF. The CDR3 DNA sequence: TGTGCCAGCCGACTAGCGGGGGGGGCCGGGGAGCTGTTTTTT.